The source of this TCR beta chain is a study of T cell repertoires in cytomegalovirus infection. Overall study context: Newly reported HLA-C-restricted and thoroughly characterized HLA-B-restricted CMV epitopes were employed. CMV infection together with matching HLA type was indicated by public TCR beta signatures. The study, taken as a whole, reports: There were carriers of CMV plus the relevant HLA, and cumulative public TCR beta family frequency identified them.

TCRdb re-derived calls from the reads in MiXCR, one entry per CDR3 protein. The sample carries roughly 170,000 distinct CDR3 sequences, less than 25% recorded once. The sample holds many counts of this clonotype. Its cognate antigen is unknown. This clonotype was sampled from a human donor in good health (CMV status not recorded). Some clones in this sample may be carry-over from other donors' samples. The source material was CD8+ T cells from cultured PBMCs, sampled from culture after CMV antigen stimulation.

CDR3 residues: CASIDWEANVLTF. CDR3 coding DNA: TGTGCCAGCATCGACTGGGAGGCCAACGTCCTGACTTTC. This chain uses TRBV7-9 with TRBJ2-6; D gene unclear. The germline gives CDR1 SEHNR, CDR2 FQNEAQ (reference sequence). Between the trimmed V and J ends, which lost 7 bases and 6 bases, there was a span of 10 bases. CDR3 length: 13 residues.